The 23 T cell receptor beta chains below all came from one sample that was sequenced in a study of shared clonotypes between healthy human individuals. The table came from immunoSEQ multiplex PCR; TCRdb's copy has only in-frame clones and leaves some out. The table includes more than 2,000,000 clones, about 92% detected once. Sequencing was carried out using naive CD4+ T cells sorted from blood. Subset denoted: CD45RA+ positively selected. These receptors were obtained from a young man in good health.

The chain links TRBV7-6 to TRBJ2-6, with 7 bases aligning to TRBD2. The CDR3 has 17 amino acids. Germline loops: CDR1 SGHVS, CDR2 FNYEAQ. V lost 2 bases, J lost 3 bases, and 7 bases stayed unmatched. The CDR3 sequence is CASSLPRAGVGANVLTF. In DNA, the CDR3 is TGTGCCAGCAGCTTACCCCGGGCGGGGGTTGGGGCCAACGTCCTGACTTTC.

On this clone: Other DNA sequences within the sample encode an identical CDR3. CDR3 amino acids: CASSYSTYEQYF. Written as DNA, the CDR3 is TGTGCCAGCAGTTACTCAACCTACGAGCAGTACTTC. J is TRBJ2-7 and V is TRBV6-6; D is uncertain. V gave up 0 bases and J gave up 2 bases, with 2 bases separating them. Germline loops: CDR1 MNHNY, CDR2 SVGAGI (reference sequence). The CDR3 is made up of 12 amino acids.

The chain recombines TRBV6-1 with TRBJ2-1; D gene ambiguous. The germline V gene has CDR1 MNHNS and CDR2 SASEGT. Trimming removed 7 bases at V and 9 bases at J, with 10 bases between. This CDR3 spans 11 amino acids. The CDR3 DNA reads as TGTGCCAGCAATAAGATTGGTGAGCAGTTCTTC. Its translation: CASNKIGEQFF.

V gene TRBV4-1 combines with J gene TRBJ2-5; 7 positions match TRBD2. V gave up 2 bases and J gave up 2 bases; unmatched junction bases: 8. CDR3 length: 16 amino acids. CDR1 is MGHRA and CDR2 is YSYEKL in the germline V gene. CDR3 sequence: CASSQPWGGKQETQYF. The CDR3, as DNA: TGCGCCAGCAGCCAACCCTGGGGGGGGAAACAAGAGACCCAGTACTTC.

This rearrangement joins TRBV2 to TRBJ2-7; D might be TRBD2 (6 bases). Trimming pared 7 bases from V and 6 bases from J, leaving 10 bases between. The CDR3 consists of 11 residues. Germline values: CDR1 SNHLY, CDR2 FYNNEI. CDR3 amino acids: CASKTSTEQYF. For the CDR3, the DNA is TGTGCCAGCAAAACTAGCACCGAGCAGTACTTC.

The chain links TRBV4-2 to TRBJ2-1; D possibly corresponds to TRBD1 (5 bases). V lost 1 base and J lost 9, with 7 bases in between. The CDR3 is 12 residues long. Germline lookup yields CDR1 LGHNA and CDR2 YNFKEQ. CDR3 sequence (DNA): TGTGCCAGCAGCCAAGGCGACAGTGAGCAGTTCTTC. It yields the protein CASSQGDSEQFF.

The chain links TRBV4-1 to TRBJ2-3; D gene uncertain. Germline V lookup: CDR1 MGHRA, CDR2 YSYEKL. Trimming cost V 1 base and J 6 bases, with 14 bases left between them. The CDR3 totals 15 residues. The CDR3 DNA sequence: TGCGCCAGCAGCCAAGGAACAGCTCCGCCGGATACGCAGTATTTT. This encodes CASSQGTAPPDTQYF.

The chain links TRBV18 to TRBJ1-5; D is possibly TRBD1 (6 bases). Trimming left V 6 bases short and J 2 bases short, with 11 bases between. This CDR3 has 14 residues. Per germline, CDR1 KGHSH and CDR2 LQKENI. As DNA, the CDR3 is TGTGCCAGCTCCCTTGGACAGCGCAATCAGCCCCAGCATTTT. The encoded protein is CASSLGQRNQPQHF.

J is TRBJ1-1 and V is TRBV5-4; possible D gene TRBD1, 5 bases. Trimming pared 3 bases from V and 6 bases from J, leaving 9 bases between. The germline V gene encodes CDR1 SGHNT and CDR2 YYREEE (reference sequence). The CDR3 covers 12 residues. Here the CDR3 DNA reads TGTGCCAGCAGCTCCCCGGGGGCTGAAGCTTTCTTT. Translating it yields CASSSPGAEAFF.

This chain links TRBV7-9 with TRBJ1-3; 10 nucleotides match TRBD1. The V and J ends lost 0 bases and 8 bases, in that order; junction bases with no gene match: 4. CDR1 is SEHNR, CDR2 FQNEAQ, per germline (reference sequence). The CDR3 loop spans 15 amino acids. CDR3 coding DNA: TGTGCCAGCAGCTTAGCTGGGACAGGGGTTCACACCATATATTTT. Its protein is CASSLAGTGVHTIYF.

This chain links TRBV4-3 with TRBJ2-2, with TRBD1 identical over 9 bases. Germline V gene data show CDR1 as LGHNA and CDR2 as YSLEER. V trimming: 2 bases; J trimming: 1 base; junction bases outside the gene matches: 5. The CDR3 has 17 amino acids. The CDR3 DNA sequence: TGCGCCAGCAGCCAACCCACAGGGGGCGTGAACACCGGGGAGCTGTTTTTT. Its translation: CASSQPTGGVNTGELFF.

Comment on this clone: The same CDR3 arises from other DNA sequences in this sample as well. The rearrangement uses TRBV30 and TRBJ2-2; no definite D call. Germline V gene data show CDR1 as GTSNPN and CDR2 as SVGIG (reference sequence). CDR3 length: 12 amino acids. V was clipped by 0 bases and J by 6 bases, with 5 bases between them. The CDR3 loop reads CAWSVWAGELFF. The CDR3 DNA reads TGTGCCTGGAGTGTGTGGGCCGGGGAGCTGTTTTTT.

Concerning this clone: Other DNA variants within this sample encode the same CDR3. The chain has TRBV5-1 and TRBJ1-4, with D unresolved. The CDR3 loop spans 15 amino acids. Trimming removed 0 bases at V and 0 bases at J, with 6 bases between. Germline-derived CDR1 and CDR2 are SGHRS and YFSETQ. The CDR3 DNA is TGCGCCAGCAGCTTGGAGGGAGCAACTAATGAAAAACTGTTTTTT. This codes for CASSLEGATNEKLFF.

This clone was counted between two and nine times. DNA for the CDR3: TGTGCCAGCAGCGTAGAAAAGGGGCTCGGGCTAGAGACCCAGTACTTC. It codes for CASSVEKGLGLETQYF. The V and J genes are TRBV9 and TRBJ2-5; a weak D match, TRBD1 (5 bases). V was cut by 0 bases and J by 4 bases, with 16 bases left in between. Germline-derived CDR1 and CDR2 are SGDLS and YYNGEE. CDR3 length: 16 residues.

The chain joins TRBV28 to TRBJ2-7, with D perhaps matching TRBD2 (6 bases). CDR3 length equals 16 residues. CDR1 and CDR2 from the germline V gene are MDHEN and SYDVKM. V lost 2 bases and J 1 base, leaving 15 bases between the germline ends. CDR3 nucleotide sequence: TGTGCCAGCAGTTTAGAGCGGGCTAGCAGTTCCTACGAGCAGTACTTC. This gives the protein CASSLERASSSYEQYF.

The chain employs TRBV12-5 and TRBJ1-2; D is unclear. This CDR3 is 16 amino acids long. CDR1 is LGHNT, CDR2 FRNRAP, per germline. Deletions cut 2 bases from V and 9 bases from J, with 22 bases between. The CDR3 region has the DNA TGTGCTAGTGGTTTGTCCCTACCGGGCCTTAGGACGAGCTACACCTTC. Translated, it gives CASGLSLPGLRTSYTF.

The CDR3 nucleotides are TGTGCCAGCAGCGTAGACAGGGGATGGGATGGCTACACCTTC. This sequence encodes CASSVDRGWDGYTF. The rearrangement links TRBV9 to TRBJ1-2; 7 positions match TRBD1. There are 14 residues in the CDR3. V was clipped by 0 bases and J by 6 bases; unmatched bases: 5. CDR1 and CDR2 from the germline V gene are SGDLS and YYNGEE.

This clone has only a few counts. This chain links TRBV28 with TRBJ1-3; D possibly corresponds to TRBD1 (5 bases). Trimming removed 7 bases from V and 8 bases from J, with 12 bases in between. This CDR3 comprises 12 residues. Germline V gene lookup returns CDR1 MDHEN and CDR2 SYDVKM. The CDR3 here is CASMTARDTIYF. DNA of the CDR3: TGTGCCAGCATGACAGCGAGAGACACCATATATTTT.

The chain has TRBV27 and TRBJ1-2; 8 bases agree with TRBD1. J lost 5 bases, V lost 5 bases, and 4 bases had no gene match. Germline V gene sequence: CDR1 MNHEY, CDR2 SMNVEV (reference sequence). The CDR3 has 13 residues. The CDR3 DNA is TGTGCCAGCAGTCCACAGGGGGTGTATGGCTACACCTTC. Encoded protein: CASSPQGVYGYTF.

The V gene is TRBV4-2, the J gene TRBJ2-2; TRBD2 might be the D (6 bases). V was pared by 0 bases and J by 1 base, with 12 bases between. The V gene's germline CDR1 is LGHNA and CDR2 YNFKEQ. This CDR3 comprises 17 residues. The DNA of the CDR3 is TGTGCCAGCAGCCAAGATTCCGGGGGAGGGAACACCGGGGAGCTGTTTTTT. Translating gives CASSQDSGGGNTGELFF.

V usage is TRBV19 and J usage is TRBJ2-7; perhaps TRBD1 as D (5 bases). This CDR3 has 14 amino acids. Germline V gene sequence: CDR1 LNHDA, CDR2 SQIVND (reference sequence). Trimming took off 8 bases at V and 2 bases at J, with 16 bases between the two ends. The CDR3 loop is CASAAGMGAYEQYF. CDR3 coding DNA: TGTGCCAGTGCCGCAGGGATGGGCGCCTACGAGCAGTACTTC.

The chain recombines TRBV21-1 with TRBJ2-1; the table assigns TRBD1, which was not confirmed against the DNA. TRBV21-1 is annotated as a pseudogene. This CDR3 has 15 residues. The CDR3 region has the DNA TGTGCCAGCAGCCTTCACCTCCGGGACAACAATGAGCAGTTCTTC. It codes for CASSLHLRDNNEQFF.

This clone was seen a handful of times. Within the sample, other DNA sequences also encode this same CDR3. The chain recombines TRBV18 with TRBJ2-7, with 7 bases lining up with TRBD1. V lost 3 bases to trimming and J lost 1 base; unmatched junction nucleotides: 0. The germline V gene encodes CDR1 KGHSH and CDR2 LQKENI. The CDR3 consists of 13 residues. CDR3 coding DNA: TGTGCCAGCTCACCGGACAGGTCCTACGAGCAGTACTTC. Its translation is CASSPDRSYEQYF. Full variable domain (outside the CDR3, taken from reference TRBV18 and TRBJ2-7): NAGVMQNPRHLVRRRGQEARLRCSPMKGHSHVYWYRQLPEEGLKFMVYLQKENIIDESGMPKERFSAEFPKEGPSILRIQQVVRGDSAAYFCASSPDRSYEQYFGPGTRLTVT.